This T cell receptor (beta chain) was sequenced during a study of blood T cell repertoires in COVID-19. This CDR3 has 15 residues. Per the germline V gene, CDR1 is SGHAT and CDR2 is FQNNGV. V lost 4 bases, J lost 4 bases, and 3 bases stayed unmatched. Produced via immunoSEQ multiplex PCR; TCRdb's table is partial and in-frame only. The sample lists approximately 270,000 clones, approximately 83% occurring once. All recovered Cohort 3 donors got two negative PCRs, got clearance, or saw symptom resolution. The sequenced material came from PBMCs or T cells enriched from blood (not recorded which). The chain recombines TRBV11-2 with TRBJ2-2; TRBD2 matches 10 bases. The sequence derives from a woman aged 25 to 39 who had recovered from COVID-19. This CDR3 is CASSSAGGITGELFF. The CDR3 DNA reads TGTGCCAGCAGCTCAGCGGGGGGGATCACCGGGGAGCTGTTTTTT. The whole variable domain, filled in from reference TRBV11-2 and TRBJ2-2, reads EAGVAQSPRYKIIEKRQSVAFWCNPISGHATLYWYQQILGQGPKLLIQFQNNGVVDDSQLPKDRFSAERLKGVDSTLKIQPAKLEDSAVYLCASSSAGGITGELFFGEGSRLTVL.